This TCR beta chain appears in the sequencing data of a study of beta chain features in type 1 diabetes. The study reverse transcribed the entire isolated RNA, so it sequenced expressed TCRB transcripts. Using immunoSEQ multiplex PCR, the repertoire was profiled, and TCRdb retains in-frame clones only, with some absent. The profile covers about 260,000 clones, with just over 20% appearing a single time and about 0.027% taken by the ten largest. With regard to this clone: Its specificity is not known.

Study outcomes and limitations: The study notes PCR might favor shorter templates equally in patients and controls. Shortening that was moderate but significant affected the TCRB CDR3s of Type 1 diabetes patients in all four CD4+ subsets.

The CDR3 contains 16 residues. V shed 4 bases, J shed 0 bases, and the junction held 4 bases outside the gene matches. Per the germline V gene, CDR1 is SGHDN and CDR2 is FVKESK. The clonotype comes from a woman aged 40 to 50 with type 1 diabetes. Sequencing input: naive CD4+ T cells from blood. J is TRBJ2-5 and V is TRBV14, with 11 bases identical to TRBD2. CDR3 in DNA: TGTGCCAGCAGCCCGCGGACTAGCGGGTACCAAGAGACCCAGTACTTC. Translation: CASSPRTSGYQETQYF.